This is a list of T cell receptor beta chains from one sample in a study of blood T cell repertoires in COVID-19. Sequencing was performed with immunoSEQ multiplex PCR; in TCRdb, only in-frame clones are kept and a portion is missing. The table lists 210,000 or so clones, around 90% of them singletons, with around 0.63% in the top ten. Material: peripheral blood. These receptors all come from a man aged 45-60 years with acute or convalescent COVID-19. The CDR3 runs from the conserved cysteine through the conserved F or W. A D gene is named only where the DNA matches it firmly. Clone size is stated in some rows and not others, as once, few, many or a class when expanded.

DNA: TGTGCCAGCAGCAGGGGGTTGAACACTGAAGCTTTCTTT
CDR3: CASSRGLNTEAFF
V: TRBV9
D: NA
J: TRBJ1-1
size: NA

DNA: TGTGCCAGCAGGATTACCGGGACAGGGAATTCACCCCTCCACTTT
CDR3: CASRITGTGNSPLHF
V: TRBV6-5
D: TRBD1
J: TRBJ1-6
size: NA

DNA: TGTGCCAGCTCCCCGGGACAGGGGGACTACAATGAGCAGTTCTTC
CDR3: CASSPGQGDYNEQFF
V: TRBV18
D: TRBD1
J: TRBJ2-1
size: NA

DNA: TGTGCCAGCAGCCGTAGGCGGGGGGCGTACCAAGAGACCCAGTACTTC
CDR3: CASSRRRGAYQETQYF
V: TRBV14
D: TRBD2
J: TRBJ2-5
size: NA

DNA: TGCAGCGTTGAGGCAGGGGGCCTGAACACTGAAGCTTTCTTT
CDR3: CSVEAGGLNTEAFF
V: TRBV29-1
D: TRBD1
J: TRBJ1-1
size: NA

DNA: TGTGCCAGCAGCTTGGGGCGGGAGGTCTATGGCTACACCTTC
CDR3: CASSLGREVYGYTF
V: TRBV5-4
D: NA
J: TRBJ1-2
size: once

DNA: TGTGCCAGCAGGCCCGGGTCTGGAAACACCATATATTTT
CDR3: CASRPGSGNTIYF
V: TRBV12-3/TRBV12-4
D: NA
J: TRBJ1-3
size: NA

DNA: TGTGCCAGCAGCCAAACAGGGGTGGCCACAGATACGCAGTATTTT
CDR3: CASSQTGVATDTQYF
V: TRBV3-1/TRBV3-2
D: TRBD1
J: TRBJ2-3
size: NA

DNA: TGTGCCAGCAGCTTACAATTGAACACTGAAGCTTTCTTT
CDR3: CASSLQLNTEAFF
V: TRBV11-2
D: NA
J: TRBJ1-1
size: once

DNA: TGTGCCAGCAGCGCGACAGGGGCTGGCACAGATACGCAGTATTTT
CDR3: CASSATGAGTDTQYF
V: TRBV9
D: TRBD1
J: TRBJ2-3
size: NA

DNA: TGTGCCAGCAGTTTAACCAGGGTAGGGAATTCACCCCTCCACTTT
CDR3: CASSLTRVGNSPLHF
V: TRBV28
D: NA
J: TRBJ1-6
size: NA

DNA: TGTGCCAGCAGGCCTTGGCGGGTGAACTCCTACGAGCAGTACTTC
CDR3: CASRPWRVNSYEQYF
V: TRBV27
D: NA
J: TRBJ2-7
size: once

DNA: TGTGCCAGCAGTCCTTCGGGACAGAACACCGGGGAGCTGTTTTTT
CDR3: CASSPSGQNTGELFF
V: TRBV6-4
D: NA
J: TRBJ2-2
size: NA

DNA: TGTGCCAGCAGCCCACCGGGGTACCAAGAGACCCAGTACTTC
CDR3: CASSPPGYQETQYF
V: TRBV9
D: NA
J: TRBJ2-5
size: NA

DNA: TGTGCCAGCAGCCTTAGCGCTCAAGAGACCCAGTACTTC
CDR3: CASSLSAQETQYF
V: TRBV7-9
D: NA
J: TRBJ2-5
size: NA

DNA: TGTGCCAGCAGCGCCCACCCCCCGGGACAGCTTAATGAAAAACTGTTTTTT
CDR3: CASSAHPPGQLNEKLFF
V: TRBV5-4
D: TRBD1
J: TRBJ1-4
size: NA

DNA: TGTGCCAGTAGTATCAGGGGGCTGAAGTATGGCTACACCTTC
CDR3: CASSIRGLKYGYTF
V: TRBV19
D: TRBD1
J: TRBJ1-2
size: NA

DNA: TGTGCCAGCAGCCGAGCCAGCGGGACCACAGATACGCAGTATTTT
CDR3: CASSRASGTTDTQYF
V: TRBV7-9
D: TRBD2
J: TRBJ2-3
size: NA

DNA: TGTGCCAGCAGTAACAGGGGCGTCGAAAAACTGTTTTTT
CDR3: CASSNRGVEKLFF
V: TRBV2
D: TRBD1
J: TRBJ1-4
size: NA

DNA: TGTGCCAGCAGTCAGACAGGGGGCAACAATCAGCCCCAGCATTTT
CDR3: CASSQTGGNNQPQHF
V: TRBV28
D: TRBD1
J: TRBJ1-5
size: few

DNA: TGTGCCAGCAGCTTCGACAGTAACACTGAAGCTTTCTTT
CDR3: CASSFDSNTEAFF
V: TRBV7-2
D: NA
J: TRBJ1-1
size: NA

DNA: TGCGCCAGCAGCCAGGGGATAGGGGGTTACCTCTCTGGGGCCAACGTCCTGACTTTC
CDR3: CASSQGIGGYLSGANVLTF
V: TRBV4-3
D: NA
J: TRBJ2-6
size: few

DNA: TGTGCCAGCAGTAACCACGGGGAGAGCCGTATTAATTCACCCCTCCACTTT
CDR3: CASSNHGESRINSPLHF
V: TRBV27
D: NA
J: TRBJ1-6
size: NA

DNA: TGTGCCAGCACCAACGGGAGGGACTATGGCTACACCTTC
CDR3: CASTNGRDYGYTF
V: TRBV6-6
D: NA
J: TRBJ1-2
size: NA

DNA: TGTGCCAGCAGTTACTCGGACAGGAGGATCTACGAGCAGTACTTC
CDR3: CASSYSDRRIYEQYF
V: TRBV6-6
D: TRBD1
J: TRBJ2-7
size: NA

DNA: TGTGCCAGCAGGCCGCTTAGGGGACAGGGAGGCAATGAGCAGTTCTTC
CDR3: CASRPLRGQGGNEQFF
V: TRBV2
D: TRBD1
J: TRBJ2-1
size: NA

DNA: TGCGCCAGCAGCCAAGATTCTAGCGGGAGTGTCCGACATGAGCAGTTCTTC
CDR3: CASSQDSSGSVRHEQFF
V: TRBV4-1
D: TRBD2
J: TRBJ2-1
size: NA

DNA: TGTGCCAGCAGCCAAGATCGGGCGGGGGGGAGGCTTTGCTCCTACAATGAGCAGTTCTTC
CDR3: CASSQDRAGGRLCSYNEQFF
V: TRBV3-1/TRBV3-2
D: TRBD2
J: TRBJ2-1
size: NA

DNA: TGTGCCAGTAGTATTGCTTTGGGCCGAGGGGAAGCTTTCTTT
CDR3: CASSIALGRGEAFF
V: TRBV19
D: NA
J: TRBJ1-1
size: NA

DNA: TGTGCCAGCAGATCTTCTCGGCCGGGACAGGACTACTCCTACGAGCAGTACTTC
CDR3: CASRSSRPGQDYSYEQYF
V: TRBV28
D: TRBD1
J: TRBJ2-7
size: once

DNA: TGTGCCAGCAGTGCTACAGGGTTCACTGAAGCTTTCTTT
CDR3: CASSATGFTEAFF
V: TRBV25-1
D: NA
J: TRBJ1-1
size: NA

DNA: TGTGCCAGCAGCGTAGCTAGCGGACTTCAAGAGACCCAGTACTTC
CDR3: CASSVASGLQETQYF
V: TRBV9
D: TRBD2
J: TRBJ2-5
size: NA

DNA: TGTGCCAGCAGCTTGCTACAGGGTAGGGGTAATGAGCAGTTCTTC
CDR3: CASSLLQGRGNEQFF
V: TRBV5-6
D: NA
J: TRBJ2-1
size: NA

DNA: TGTGCCAGCAGCGAACAGGGGAGCACCGGGGAGCTGTTTTTT
CDR3: CASSEQGSTGELFF
V: TRBV7-3
D: TRBD1
J: TRBJ2-2
size: once

DNA: TGCGCCAGCAGCTTGGGAGGGAGGAGCTCCTACGAGCAGTACTTC
CDR3: CASSLGGRSSYEQYF
V: TRBV5-1
D: NA
J: TRBJ2-7
size: NA

DNA: TGTGCCAGCAGCCTAAGCCTAGGTTGGGAGACCCAGTACTTC
CDR3: CASSLSLGWETQYF
V: TRBV11-2
D: NA
J: TRBJ2-5
size: NA

DNA: TGTGCCAGCAGCTTAAATGGCAGGGGATCCTACAATGAGCAGTTCTTC
CDR3: CASSLNGRGSYNEQFF
V: TRBV7-3
D: NA
J: TRBJ2-1
size: NA

DNA: TGTGCCAGCAGCCCGAGCCGGACAGGGGGCTTTGACGAAGAGACCCAGTACTTC
CDR3: CASSPSRTGGFDEETQYF
V: TRBV7-2
D: TRBD1
J: TRBJ2-5
size: NA

DNA: TGTGCCAGCAGCCAAGCTACCAGCGGGGCGGGCCCCAGAGATACGCAGTATTTT
CDR3: CASSQATSGAGPRDTQYF
V: TRBV4-2
D: TRBD2
J: TRBJ2-3
size: once

DNA: TGTGCCAGCAGCGCGGGACAGGGGTCGGATACGCAGTATTTT
CDR3: CASSAGQGSDTQYF
V: TRBV5-5
D: TRBD1
J: TRBJ2-3
size: NA

DNA: TGCAGCGTTGGCAGGGGGGACAATCAGCCCCAGCATTTT
CDR3: CSVGRGDNQPQHF
V: TRBV29-1
D: TRBD1
J: TRBJ1-5
size: few

DNA: TGTGCCAGCAGCAAATACCCTTTGGACGGGGAGAACACTGAAGCTTTCTTT
CDR3: CASSKYPLDGENTEAFF
V: TRBV21-1
D: NA
J: TRBJ1-1
size: NA

DNA: TGCGCCAGCAGCCAAGATGCAGGGAGGGGGACTGAAGCTTTCTTT
CDR3: CASSQDAGRGTEAFF
V: TRBV4-1
D: NA
J: TRBJ1-1
size: NA

DNA: TGTGCCTCCACGCCCGGGGTAGCGGGAGTCTACAATGAGCAGTTCTTC
CDR3: CASTPGVAGVYNEQFF
V: TRBV9
D: TRBD2
J: TRBJ2-1
size: NA

DNA: TGTGCCAGCACCCACGGTGTGTGGCAAGAGACCCAGTACTTC
CDR3: CASTHGVWQETQYF
V: TRBV28
D: NA
J: TRBJ2-5
size: NA

DNA: TGTGCCAGCGGCGCCTCCAGGGTGGGTAACACCGGGGAGCTGTTTTTT
CDR3: CASGASRVGNTGELFF
V: TRBV7-9
D: NA
J: TRBJ2-2
size: NA

DNA: TGTGCCAGCAGCGTAAGGGATAGCGGGGGGACGAACACCGGGGAGCTGTTTTTT
CDR3: CASSVRDSGGTNTGELFF
V: TRBV9
D: TRBD2
J: TRBJ2-2
size: NA

DNA: TGTGCCAGCAGCCTACAAAGTGGACAAGACCTAAAAGCTTTCTTT
CDR3: CASSLQSGQDLKAFF
V: TRBV7-9
D: NA
J: TRBJ1-1
size: NA

DNA: TGCGCCAGCAGCTTGCCACGCCGGGACAGGGAAAGGGGAAGCGAGCAGTACTTC
CDR3: CASSLPRRDRERGSEQYF
V: TRBV5-1
D: TRBD1
J: TRBJ2-7
size: NA

DNA: TGTGCCAGCAGCTTAGGACTAAGTCAGGATACGCAGTATTTT
CDR3: CASSLGLSQDTQYF
V: TRBV7-6
D: NA
J: TRBJ2-3
size: NA

DNA: TGTGCCAGCAGTGGACAGCGTAGCTCCTATAATTCACCCCTCCACTTT
CDR3: CASSGQRSSYNSPLHF
V: TRBV2
D: NA
J: TRBJ1-6
size: NA